This TCR beta chain is from a study of blood T cell repertoires in COVID-19. TCRdb's table, derived via immunoSEQ multiplex PCR, lists solely in-frame clones and lacks some. The sample contains under 250,000 clones, more than 85% of which appear only once. This clone was detected only a few times. Other DNA sequences in this sample translate to the same CDR3. The TCR originated in a woman in her sixties or seventies with active or convalescent COVID-19. The sequencing sample was made of peripheral blood.

As DNA, the CDR3 is TGTGCCAGTAGTATAGCGGCGGGAAGCACCGGGGAGCTGTTTTTT. It specifies CASSIAAGSTGELFF. The rearrangement links TRBV19 to TRBJ2-2; possibly TRBD2 for D (6 bases). The V gene's germline CDR1 is LNHDA and CDR2 SQIVND (reference sequence). The CDR3 contains 15 residues. V was cut by 1 base and J by 4 bases, with 10 bases left in between.